This T cell receptor beta chain was identified during a study of post-analysis software for immune sequencing data. Points from the study as a whole: Elevated frequency relative to controls characterized several TRBV segments in patients, TRBV5-6, TRBV5-1 and TRBV20-1 among them.

This clonotype was recorded a few times. Its antigen remains unidentified. TCR beta cDNA libraries included unique molecular identifiers. The yield from roughly 1 to 10 million T cells was 500,000 or so cDNA molecules in total. From the PCR reads, TCRdb called clonotypes with MiXCR, one entry per CDR3 protein. The sample has roughly 540,000 distinct CDR3 sequences; around 34% are singletons. From germline, CDR1 is LGHDT and CDR2 YNNKEL (reference sequence). The CDR3 covers 15 residues. Trimming stripped 3 bases from V and 0 bases from J, with 11 bases between. This sequence joins TRBV3-1 and TRBJ1-2; unclear D gene. Material: blood. The TCR comes from a girl aged 2-17 years with multiple sclerosis. This CDR3 is CASSHSPEANYGYTF. The CDR3 nucleotides are TGTGCCAGCAGCCACTCGCCTGAAGCTAACTATGGCTACACCTTC.